Below, 13 T cell receptor beta chains from the same sample are listed, as sequenced in a study of blood T cells in healthy people across ages. Then a second PCR, running about 6 to 11 cycles, was carried out with a sample-barcoded 5' primer and a J-beta primer mix. TCRdb re-derived calls from the 5' RACE reads in MiXCR, one entry per CDR3 protein. The table has 750,000 to 950,000 distinct CDR3 sequences, 25% to 30% seen once. The same specimen was also included in a second study, on T cells of mothers and their children.

Sequenced material: blood. These TCRs come from a boy between 10 and 17 years old in good health.

The V and J genes are TRBV5-1 and TRBJ1-2; D is undetermined. With 3 bases removed from V and 4 bases from J, the gap between germline ends came to 13 bases. CDR1 and CDR2 (germline): SGHRS, YFSETQ. The CDR3 spans 14 residues. The CDR3 coding sequence is TGCGCCAGCAGCTCTTACGTCAGTTCCTATGGCTACACCTTC. It specifies CASSSYVSSYGYTF.

The chain is built from TRBV20-1 and TRBJ1-4, with D perhaps TRBD1 (6 bases). Germline CDR1 reads DFQATT; CDR2 reads SNEGSKA (reference sequence). The CDR3 totals 14 residues. V was pared by 4 bases and J by 8 bases, with 17 bases between. The CDR3 bases are TGCAGTGCTAAAGAGGGTCAGGGGAACGAAAAACTGTTTTTT. Translated, it gives CSAKEGQGNEKLFF.

In nucleotides, the CDR3 is TGTGCCAGCAGCTTTGGGACAGGGGACTATGGCTACACCTTC. Its protein product is CASSFGTGDYGYTF. The chain employs TRBV7-9 and TRBJ1-2; 10 bases line up with TRBD1. V was clipped by 3 bases and J by 3 bases; unmatched bases: 1. The CDR3 spans 14 residues. Germline CDR1 is SEHNR and CDR2 is FQNEAQ (reference sequence).

The V call is TRBV29-1, the J call TRBJ1-4; TRBD1 aligns across 7 bases. This CDR3 is built from 14 residues. Losses at the gene ends were 6 bases for V and 7 bases for J; bases not matched to a gene: 11. Germline V CDR1 and CDR2: SQVTM, ANQGSEA. The CDR3 DNA reads TGCAGCGTCCGAGATACAGGGGAAGGTGAAAAACTGTTTTTT. Protein product: CSVRDTGEGEKLFF.

The V call is TRBV2, the J call TRBJ2-7; the D call may be TRBD1 or TRBD2 (5 bases each). CDR1 and CDR2 from the germline V gene are SNHLY and FYNNEI. This CDR3 contains 14 residues. The V gene lost 4 bases and the J gene lost 7 bases, with 17 bases spanning the gap. CDR3 bases: TGTGCCAGCAGTGTCGGACCCGGGACGACGGAGCAGTACTTC. Translated, it gives CASSVGPGTTEQYF.

The rearrangement joins TRBV12-3 or TRBV12-4 to TRBJ1-5; TRBD1 matches at 7 bases. This CDR3 comprises 14 residues. Trimming cost V 7 bases and J 6 bases; bases outside gene matches: 9. This CDR3 reads CASNLGTEGQPQHF. The CDR3 DNA reads as TGTGCCAGCAACCTAGGGACAGAGGGTCAGCCCCAGCATTTT.

This chain uses TRBV20-1 with TRBJ2-3; 14 bases are shared with TRBD2. CDR3 length equals 15 residues. In germline, CDR1 is DFQATT, CDR2 SNEGSKA (reference sequence). V was pared by 6 bases and J by 5 bases, with 7 bases of the junction left unmatched. The DNA of the CDR3 is TGCAGTGCGCAGACTAGCGGGAGGGTTCAAGATACGCAGTATTTT. This encodes CSAQTSGRVQDTQYF.

This clonotype came up a few times. CDR3 region: CASSAGAYQETQYF. CDR3 DNA: TGTGCCAGCAGCGCGGGGGCTTACCAAGAGACCCAGTACTTC. This chain joins TRBV12-3 or TRBV12-4 and TRBJ2-5; D might be TRBD2 (7 bases). Trimming took off 6 bases at V and 0 bases at J, with 11 bases between the two ends. The CDR3 covers 14 residues.

The chain carries TRBV7-9 and TRBJ1-6, with D uncertain. Germline CDR1 is SEHNR and CDR2 is FQNEAQ (reference sequence). This CDR3 has 14 amino acids. Trimming removed 5 bases from V and 7 bases from J, with 12 bases in between. This CDR3 is CASSADVRNSPLHF. The CDR3 bases are TGTGCCAGCAGCGCGGACGTAAGGAATTCACCCCTCCACTTT.

This clonotype was recorded a few times. V is TRBV7-9 and J is TRBJ2-1; 10 bases are a match to TRBD1. The CDR3 runs 17 residues. J was trimmed by 6 bases and V by 5 bases; bases with no gene match: 13. CDR1 is SEHNR, CDR2 FQNEAQ, per germline (reference sequence). CDR3 residues: CASSPRGRTGGGNEQFF. DNA for the CDR3: TGTGCCAGCAGCCCCAGGGGTAGGACAGGGGGAGGCAATGAGCAGTTCTTC.

The gene calls are TRBV18 and TRBJ1-4; D is perhaps TRBD1 (6 bases). Per the germline V gene, CDR1 is KGHSH and CDR2 is LQKENI. This CDR3 region has 13 residues. The V and J ends lost 6 bases and 5 bases respectively, with 10 bases between them. Here the CDR3 reads CASSAGQNEKLFF. The CDR3 DNA reads TGTGCCAGCTCTGCCGGACAGAATGAAAAACTGTTTTTT. The variable domain in full, with the rest retrieved from reference TRBV18 and TRBJ1-4, is NAGVMQNPRHLVRRRGQEARLRCSPMKGHSHVYWYRQLPEEGLKFMVYLQKENIIDESGMPKERFSAEFPKEGPSILRIQQVVRGDSAAYFCASSAGQNEKLFFGSGTQLSVL.

The V call is TRBV5-1, the J call TRBJ1-1; 11 bases map to TRBD1. The CDR3 contains 16 residues. Germline loops: CDR1 SGHRS, CDR2 YFSETQ. The V segment lost 4 bases and the J segment 3 bases; nucleotides outside the gene matches: 8. This CDR3 reads CASSLGTGGAYTEAFF. In DNA form, the CDR3 reads TGCGCCAGCAGCCTCGGGACAGGGGGGGCGTACACTGAAGCTTTCTTT. Full variable domain (outside the CDR3, taken from reference TRBV5-1 and TRBJ1-1): KAGVTQTPRYLIKTRGQQVTLSCSPISGHRSVSWYQQTPGQGLQFLFEYFSETQRNKGNFPGRFSGRQFSNSRSEMNVSTLELGDSALYLCASSLGTGGAYTEAFFGQGTRLTVV.

The V call is TRBV28, the J call TRBJ1-5; unclear D gene. Trimming cost V 7 bases and J 5 bases, with 9 bases left between them. The CDR3 is made up of 12 amino acids. Germline values: CDR1 MDHEN, CDR2 SYDVKM. The CDR3 region is CASTYGYQPQHF. The CDR3 coding sequence is TGTGCCAGCACGTACGGGTATCAGCCCCAGCATTTT.